This T cell receptor beta chain emerged from a study of CD8+CD57+ T cells in acquired aplastic anemia. Genomic DNA templated the TCR beta VDJ and CDR3 profiling. TCRdb re-analysed the reads in MiXCR, keeping a single row per CDR3 protein. The table shows fewer than 200,000 distinct CDR3 sequences, with approximately 52% occurring only once. Before being chosen for sequencing, patients had shown CD8+CD57+ cell expansion by flow cytometry. Sequencing input: sorted CD4+, CD8+, or CD8+CD57+ T cells (not recorded which) from PBMCs. This TCR was sampled from a human donor with aplastic anemia.

CDR3 nucleotide sequence: TGTGCCAGTAGTATAATGACAGGGGTGGGGTCACCCCTCCACTTT. Amino acid sequence: CASSIMTGVGSPLHF. The chain links TRBV19 to TRBJ1-6, with 8 positions matching TRBD1. The CDR3 sequence is 15 residues long. CDR1 is LNHDA, CDR2 SQIVND, per germline (reference sequence). V lost 2 bases to trimming and J lost 10 bases; unmatched junction nucleotides: 7.